This TCR beta chain is from a study of blood T cell repertoires in COVID-19. CDR1 and CDR2 (germline): WNHNN, SYGVQD (reference sequence). With 8 bases removed from V and 8 bases from J, the gap between germline ends came to 15 bases. This CDR3 is built from 13 residues. This table comes from immunoSEQ multiplex PCR, and its TCRdb copy is limited to in-frame clones, with some not included. The sample lists some 320,000 clones; more than 70% were seen once. The gene calls are TRBV10-1 and TRBJ1-4; no clear D. The material sequenced was PBMCs or T cells enriched from blood (not recorded which). The TCR sequence derives from a woman aged 25-40 years who had recovered from COVID-19. The CDR3 protein is CASSSRRYEKLFF. CDR3 nucleotides: TGCGCCAGCTCGTCTCGGAGATACGAAAAACTGTTTTTT.